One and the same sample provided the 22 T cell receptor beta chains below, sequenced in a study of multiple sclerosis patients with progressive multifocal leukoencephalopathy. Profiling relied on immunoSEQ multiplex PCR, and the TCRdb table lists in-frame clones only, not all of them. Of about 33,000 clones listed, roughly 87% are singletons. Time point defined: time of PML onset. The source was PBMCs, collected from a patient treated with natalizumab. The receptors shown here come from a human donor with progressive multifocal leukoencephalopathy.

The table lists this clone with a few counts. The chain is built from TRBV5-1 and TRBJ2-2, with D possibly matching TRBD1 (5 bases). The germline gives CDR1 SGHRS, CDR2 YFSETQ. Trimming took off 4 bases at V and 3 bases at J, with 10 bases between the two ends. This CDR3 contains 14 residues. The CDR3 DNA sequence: TGCGCCAGCAGCATAAGACAGCACACCGGGGAGCTGTTTTTT. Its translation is CASSIRQHTGELFF.

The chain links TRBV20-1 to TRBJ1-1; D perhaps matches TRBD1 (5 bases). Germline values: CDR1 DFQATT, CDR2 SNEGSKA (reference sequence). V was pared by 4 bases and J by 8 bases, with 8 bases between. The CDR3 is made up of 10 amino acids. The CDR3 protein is CSATRGEAFF. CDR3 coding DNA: TGCAGTGCTACCCGGGGGGAAGCTTTCTTT.

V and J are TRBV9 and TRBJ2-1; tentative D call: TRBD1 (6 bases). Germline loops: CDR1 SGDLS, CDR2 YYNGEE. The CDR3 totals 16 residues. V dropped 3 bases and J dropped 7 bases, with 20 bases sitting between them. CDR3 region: CASSDVLEGVLNEQFF. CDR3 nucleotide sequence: TGTGCCAGCAGCGACGTACTAGAGGGGGTCTTGAATGAGCAGTTCTTC.

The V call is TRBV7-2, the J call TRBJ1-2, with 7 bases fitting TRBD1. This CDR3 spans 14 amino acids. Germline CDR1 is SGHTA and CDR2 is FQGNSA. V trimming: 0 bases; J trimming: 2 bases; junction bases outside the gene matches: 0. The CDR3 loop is CASSLAGGNYGYTF. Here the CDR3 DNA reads TGTGCCAGCAGCTTAGCAGGGGGCAACTATGGCTACACCTTC.

DNA of the CDR3: TGTGCCAGCAGTCCCAGAGTGAACTTAGAGACCCAGTACTTC. Translated: CASSPRVNLETQYF. The chain uses TRBV6-6 and TRBJ2-5; no clear D. The germline V and J ends were trimmed by 5 bases and 4 bases, with 14 bases remaining between them. The CDR3 has 14 residues. CDR1 is MNHNY, CDR2 SVGAGI, per germline (reference sequence).

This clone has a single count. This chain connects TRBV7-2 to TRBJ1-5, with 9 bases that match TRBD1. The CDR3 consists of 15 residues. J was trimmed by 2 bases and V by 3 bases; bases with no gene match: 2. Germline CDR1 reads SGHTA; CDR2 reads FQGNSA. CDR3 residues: CASSFTGGGNQPQHF. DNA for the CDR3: TGTGCCAGCAGCTTTACAGGGGGCGGCAATCAGCCCCAGCATTTT.

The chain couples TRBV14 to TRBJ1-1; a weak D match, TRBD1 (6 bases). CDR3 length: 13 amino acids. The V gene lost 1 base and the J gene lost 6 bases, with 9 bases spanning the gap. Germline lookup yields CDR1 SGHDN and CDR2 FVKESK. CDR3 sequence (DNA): TGTGCCAGCAGCCAAGCAGGGGTCGCTGAAGCTTTCTTT. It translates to CASSQAGVAEAFF.

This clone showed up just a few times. The DNA for the CDR3 is TGTGCCAGCAGGACATCAGCCCTCTACGAGCAGTACTTC. Residues: CASRTSALYEQYF. This chain links TRBV6-5 with TRBJ2-7; D not resolved. Between the trimmed V and J ends, which lost 6 bases and 3 bases, there was a span of 12 bases. Germline V gene lookup returns CDR1 MNHEY and CDR2 SVGAGI. The CDR3 covers 13 residues.

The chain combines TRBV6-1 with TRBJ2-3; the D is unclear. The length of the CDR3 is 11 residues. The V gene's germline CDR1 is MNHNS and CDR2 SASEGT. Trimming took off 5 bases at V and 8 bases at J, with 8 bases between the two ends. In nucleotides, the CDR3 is TGTGCCAGCAGTATTAGTGGTACGCAGTATTTT. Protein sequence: CASSISGTQYF.

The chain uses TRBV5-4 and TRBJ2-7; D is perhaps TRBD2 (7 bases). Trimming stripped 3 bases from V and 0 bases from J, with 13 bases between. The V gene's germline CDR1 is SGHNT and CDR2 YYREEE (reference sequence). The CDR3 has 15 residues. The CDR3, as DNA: TGTGCCAGCAGCTGGGGGGGACACAACTCCTACGAGCAGTACTTC. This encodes CASSWGGHNSYEQYF.

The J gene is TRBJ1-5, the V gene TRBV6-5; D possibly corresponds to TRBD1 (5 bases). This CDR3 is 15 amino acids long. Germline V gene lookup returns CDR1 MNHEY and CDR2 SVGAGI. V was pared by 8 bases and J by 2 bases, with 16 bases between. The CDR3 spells CASGSGGIGNQPQHF. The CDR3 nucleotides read TGTGCCAGCGGTTCGGGGGGTATTGGCAATCAGCCCCAGCATTTT.

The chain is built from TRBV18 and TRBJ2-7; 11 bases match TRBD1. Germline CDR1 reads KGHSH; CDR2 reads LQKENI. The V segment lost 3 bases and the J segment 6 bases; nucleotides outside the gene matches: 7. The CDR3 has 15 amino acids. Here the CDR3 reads CASSPIGQGASEQYF. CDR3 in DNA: TGTGCCAGCTCACCCATTGGACAGGGGGCTTCCGAGCAGTACTTC.

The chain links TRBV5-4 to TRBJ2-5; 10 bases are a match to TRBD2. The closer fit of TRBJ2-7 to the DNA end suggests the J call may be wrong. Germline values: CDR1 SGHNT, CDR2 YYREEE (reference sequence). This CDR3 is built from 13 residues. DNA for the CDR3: TGTGCCAGCAGCTCCTTAGCGGGAGGCGAGCAGTACTTC. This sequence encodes CASSSLAGGEQYF.

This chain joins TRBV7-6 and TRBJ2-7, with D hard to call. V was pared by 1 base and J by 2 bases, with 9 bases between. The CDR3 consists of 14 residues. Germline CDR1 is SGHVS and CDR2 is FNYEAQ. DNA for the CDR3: TGTGCCAGCAGCTTAGGGCAGGTGACCTACGAGCAGTACTTC. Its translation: CASSLGQVTYEQYF.

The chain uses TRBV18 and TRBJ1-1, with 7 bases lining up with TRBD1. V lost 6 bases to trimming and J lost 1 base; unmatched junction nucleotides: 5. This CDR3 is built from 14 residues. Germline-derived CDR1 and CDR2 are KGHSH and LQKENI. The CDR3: CASSTGVGNTEAFF. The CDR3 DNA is TGTGCCAGCTCTACAGGGGTGGGGAACACTGAAGCTTTCTTT.

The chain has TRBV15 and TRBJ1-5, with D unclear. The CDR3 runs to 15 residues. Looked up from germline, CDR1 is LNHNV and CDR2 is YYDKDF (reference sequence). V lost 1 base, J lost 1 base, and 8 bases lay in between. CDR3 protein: CATSRVTVSNQPQHF. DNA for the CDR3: TGTGCCACCAGCAGAGTGACGGTGAGCAATCAGCCCCAGCATTTT.

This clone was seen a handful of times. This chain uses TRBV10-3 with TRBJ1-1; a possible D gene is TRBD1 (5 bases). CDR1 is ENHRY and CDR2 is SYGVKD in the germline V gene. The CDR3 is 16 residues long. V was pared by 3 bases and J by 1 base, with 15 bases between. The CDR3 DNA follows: TGTGCCATCAGTGACGGAGGGGCGACTGGGAACACTGAAGCTTTCTTT. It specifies CAISDGGATGNTEAFF.

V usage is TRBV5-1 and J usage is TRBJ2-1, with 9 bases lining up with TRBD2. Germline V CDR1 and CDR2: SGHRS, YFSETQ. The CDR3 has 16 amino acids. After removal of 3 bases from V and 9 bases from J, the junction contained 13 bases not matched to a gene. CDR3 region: CASSWASGMPRSEQFF. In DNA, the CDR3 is TGCGCCAGCAGCTGGGCTAGCGGGATGCCTAGGAGTGAGCAGTTCTTC.

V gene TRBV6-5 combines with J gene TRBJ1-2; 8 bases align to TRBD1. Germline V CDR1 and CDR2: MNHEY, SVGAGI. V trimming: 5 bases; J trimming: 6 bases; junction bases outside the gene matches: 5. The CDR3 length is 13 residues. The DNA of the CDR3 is TGTGCCAGCAGTCCCGACAGGGGAAATGGCTACACCTTC. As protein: CASSPDRGNGYTF.

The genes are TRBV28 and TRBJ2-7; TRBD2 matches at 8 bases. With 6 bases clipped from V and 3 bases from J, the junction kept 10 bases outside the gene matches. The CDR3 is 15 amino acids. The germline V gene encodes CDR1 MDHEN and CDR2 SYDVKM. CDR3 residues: CASSPRLAGYYEQYF. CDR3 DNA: TGTGCCAGCAGCCCCCGGCTAGCGGGTTACTACGAGCAGTACTTC.

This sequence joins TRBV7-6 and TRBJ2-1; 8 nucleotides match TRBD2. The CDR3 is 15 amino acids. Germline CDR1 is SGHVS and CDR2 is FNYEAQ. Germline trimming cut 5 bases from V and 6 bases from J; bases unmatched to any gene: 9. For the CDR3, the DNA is TGTGCCAGCAGCCGTCAGCGGAGCGGGGGCAATGAGCAGTTCTTC. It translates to CASSRQRSGGNEQFF. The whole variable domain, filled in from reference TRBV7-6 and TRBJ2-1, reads GAGVSQSPRYKVTKRGQDVALRCDPISGHVSLYWYRQALGQGPEFLTYFNYEAQQDKSGLPNDRFSAERPEGSISTLTIQRTEQRDSAMYRCASSRQRSGGNEQFFGPGTRLTVL.

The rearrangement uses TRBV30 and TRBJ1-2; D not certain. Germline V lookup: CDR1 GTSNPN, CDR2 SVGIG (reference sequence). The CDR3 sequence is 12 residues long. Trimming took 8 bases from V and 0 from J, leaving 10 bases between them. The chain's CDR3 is CAGRRANYGYTF. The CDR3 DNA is TGTGCCGGGCGCCGGGCTAACTATGGCTACACCTTC.